The table lists the clone carrying this TCR beta chain with many counts. This sample is part of a study of T cell repertoires in cytomegalovirus infection. The V gene lost 5 bases and the J gene lost 6 bases, with 17 bases spanning the gap. The length of the CDR3 is 16 residues. From germline, CDR1 is SGHAT and CDR2 FQNNGV. TCRdb ran MiXCR on the reads and lists one entry per CDR3 protein. The table records some 300,000 distinct CDR3 sequences, around 10% of them present only once. The sequence was collected from a human donor in good health (CMV status not recorded). Some clones in this sample may be carry-over from other donors' samples. The chain has TRBV11-2 and TRBJ1-6, with D tentatively TRBD1 (6 bases). Sequencing was performed on PBMCs. CDR3 protein: CASSPWAGEVNSPLHF. CDR3 nucleotide sequence: TGTGCCAGCAGCCCTTGGGCAGGGGAAGTTAATTCACCCCTCCACTTT.